Listed here are 19 T cell receptor beta chains from one sample, sequenced in a study of T-cell memory formation after mild COVID-19. Via MiXCR, TCRdb re-called the 5' RACE reads, giving one row per CDR3 protein. This sample has 300,000 to 350,000 distinct CDR3 sequences; just under 20% occur once, and the top ten carry around a fifth. Specimen: PBMCs or a T cell subset sorted from them (not recorded which). Receptors were obtained from a man between 18 and 35 years old who had mild COVID-19 (a few samples of this study predate the infection). Cell type and time point are not known.

J is TRBJ1-1 and V is TRBV6-2 or TRBV6-3; tentatively, D is TRBD1 (5 bases). V lost 0 bases and J lost 6, with 11 bases in between. The CDR3 sequence is 14 residues long. From germline, CDR1 is MNHEY and CDR2 SVGEGT. In DNA, the CDR3 is TGTGCCAGCAGTTACTCGGGGCTTTTCGCTGAAGCTTTCTTT. Amino acid sequence: CASSYSGLFAEAFF.

The CDR3 DNA is TGTGCCACCGGGACTAGCGGGGGCTATGAGCAGTTCTTC. Its protein product is CATGTSGGYEQFF. The V and J genes are TRBV6-6 and TRBJ2-1; TRBD2 aligns across 14 bases. Unmatched junction bases numbered 4, after V lost 10 bases and J lost 8 bases. Germline loops: CDR1 MNHNY, CDR2 SVGAGI (reference sequence). The CDR3 runs to 13 residues.

The chain carries TRBV7-8 and TRBJ1-5, with D uncertain. Germline CDR1 reads SGHVS; CDR2 reads FQNEAQ. V was shortened by 8 bases and J by 9 bases, with 14 bases between the two germline ends. This CDR3 is 12 amino acids long. The CDR3 loop is CASCHSGGPQHF. In nucleotides, the CDR3 is TGTGCCAGCTGCCACAGTGGTGGGCCCCAGCATTTT.

This clonotype was counted at least ten times. V is TRBV5-1 and J is TRBJ1-3; D perhaps matches TRBD1 (6 bases). The V and J ends lost 0 bases and 0 bases respectively, with 10 bases between them. CDR1 SGHRS and CDR2 YFSETQ come from the germline V gene. This CDR3 has 16 residues. CDR3 nucleotides: TGCGCCAGCAGCTTGGTTACAGGGACCTCTGGAAACACCATATATTTT. Encoded protein: CASSLVTGTSGNTIYF.

Relative to its sample, this clonotype is medium-sized. The rearrangement links TRBV6-6 to TRBJ2-5; tentatively, D is TRBD2 (5 bases). The CDR3 is 15 residues long. Trimming cost V 2 bases and J 2 bases, with 12 bases left between them. Germline lookup yields CDR1 MNHNY and CDR2 SVGAGI (reference sequence). The CDR3: CASSYLRTVQETQYF. The CDR3 region has the DNA TGTGCCAGCAGTTACCTCCGGACTGTACAAGAGACCCAGTACTTC.

This clonotype was recorded at least ten times. The chain joins TRBV4-3 to TRBJ2-3; D not resolved. Germline CDR1 and CDR2: LGHNA and YSLEER. Trimming took 1 base from V and 4 from J, leaving 9 bases between them. The CDR3 spans 14 residues. The CDR3 DNA reads TGCGCCAGCAGCCAAGCCCCAGGCCCAGATACGCAGTATTTT. Translated: CASSQAPGPDTQYF.

This clonotype was observed a handful of times. The V call is TRBV5-1, the J call TRBJ1-1; D gene unclear. The CDR3 extends over 15 amino acids. Germline CDR1 SGHRS, CDR2 YFSETQ. V lost 4 bases, J lost 5 bases, and 18 bases lay in between. CDR3 region: CASSVDGLGKTEAFF. Written as DNA, the CDR3 is TGCGCCAGCAGCGTGGACGGATTAGGCAAGACTGAAGCTTTCTTT. The variable domain in full, with the rest retrieved from reference TRBV5-1 and TRBJ1-1, is KAGVTQTPRYLIKTRGQQVTLSCSPISGHRSVSWYQQTPGQGLQFLFEYFSETQRNKGNFPGRFSGRQFSNSRSEMNVSTLELGDSALYLCASSVDGLGKTEAFFGQGTRLTVV.

This chain links TRBV5-5 with TRBJ2-5, with 10 bases identical to TRBD1. The V gene's germline CDR1 is SGHKS and CDR2 YYEKEE (reference sequence). Trimming took 3 bases from V and 5 from J; bases not matched to a gene: 10. This CDR3 has 16 amino acids. The CDR3 nucleotides read TGTGCCAGCAGCTGGTGGACAGGGGGTTCGGGGGAGACCCAGTACTTC. Its translation: CASSWWTGGSGETQYF.

In this sample, this clonotype turned up a few times. The chain has TRBV9 and TRBJ2-7; D tentatively reads TRBD1 or TRBD2 (5 bases each). Germline loops: CDR1 SGDLS, CDR2 YYNGEE. The ends were cut back, 2 bases at V and 0 bases at J, with 12 bases in the middle. The CDR3 contains 15 residues. The DNA of the CDR3 is TGTGCCAGCAGCGTGGGGGTGGCGAACTCCTACGAGCAGTACTTC. Residues: CASSVGVANSYEQYF.

This chain connects TRBV7-9 to TRBJ2-7; D is unclear. The CDR3 runs to 13 residues. V lost 1 base and J 5 bases, leaving 9 bases between the germline ends. Looked up from germline, CDR1 is SEHNR and CDR2 is FQNEAQ (reference sequence). The CDR3 sequence is CASSLVGGDEQYF. The CDR3 bases are TGTGCCAGCAGCTTAGTTGGTGGAGACGAGCAGTACTTC.

Ten or more counts support this clonotype. The CDR3 reads CASSLAVRGTTDTQYF. CDR3 bases: TGCGCCAGCAGCTTGGCCGTACGGGGAACCACAGATACGCAGTATTTT. The V gene is TRBV5-1, the J gene TRBJ2-3; TRBD2 is a possible D gene (5 bases). From germline, CDR1 is SGHRS and CDR2 YFSETQ. Between the trimmed V and J ends, which lost 0 bases and 2 bases, there was a span of 13 bases. This CDR3 comprises 16 residues.

Only a few counts were recorded for this clonotype. V and J are TRBV20-1 and TRBJ2-1; 7 nucleotides line up with TRBD2. This CDR3 contains 11 residues. V trimming: 6 bases; J trimming: 9 bases; junction bases outside the gene matches: 5. Per the germline V gene, CDR1 is DFQATT and CDR2 is SNEGSKA (reference sequence). This CDR3 is CSAPGGVEQFF. For the CDR3, the DNA is TGCAGTGCCCCTGGGGGGGTTGAGCAGTTCTTC.

The chain recombines TRBV20-1 with TRBJ2-7, with D uncertain. The germline gives CDR1 DFQATT, CDR2 SNEGSKA (reference sequence). Trimming shortened V by 3 bases and J by 4 bases, and 10 bases separated the two germline ends. CDR3 length equals 12 residues. The DNA of the CDR3 is TGCAGTGCTAGCGAGACGGTGTACGAGCAGTACTTC. Translation: CSASETVYEQYF.

The chain recombines TRBV4-3 with TRBJ1-4; D might be TRBD1 (6 bases). In germline, CDR1 is LGHNA, CDR2 YSLEER. The CDR3 contains 17 residues. With 0 bases removed from V and 0 bases from J, the gap between germline ends came to 11 bases. The CDR3 coding sequence is TGCGCCAGCAGCCAAGAGAGGCGACAGGCAACTAATGAAAAACTGTTTTTT. Translating it yields CASSQERRQATNEKLFF.

This clonotype has only a few counts. J is TRBJ1-1 and V is TRBV3-1; a weak D match, TRBD1 (6 bases). The CDR3 is 16 residues long. The germline V gene encodes CDR1 LGHDT and CDR2 YNNKEL (reference sequence). Trimming pared 7 bases from V and 0 bases from J, leaving 18 bases between. The CDR3 nucleotides are TGTGCCAGCACCCCACTGACAGGAGCATTGAACACTGAAGCTTTCTTT. This encodes CASTPLTGALNTEAFF.

This clonotype was recorded a few times. This chain connects TRBV7-9 to TRBJ2-5; 8 nucleotides align to TRBD1. The germline gives CDR1 SEHNR, CDR2 FQNEAQ (reference sequence). The CDR3 has 15 residues. Trimming at V came to 5 bases and at J to 1 base, leaving 6 bases not matched to a gene. CDR3 in DNA: TGTGCCAGCAGCCACTTGGACAGGGTCCAAGAGACCCAGTACTTC. This translates into CASSHLDRVQETQYF.

The chain is built from TRBV6-2 or TRBV6-3 and TRBJ2-5; D is ambiguous. Trimming took off 0 bases at V and 1 base at J, with 6 bases between the two ends. The germline gives CDR1 MNHEY, CDR2 SVGEGT. The CDR3 is 14 amino acids. This chain's CDR3 is CASSYSLLQETQYF. The CDR3 nucleotides read TGTGCCAGCAGTTACTCGCTGCTCCAAGAGACCCAGTACTTC.

This clonotype has a handful of counts. The chain links TRBV12-3 or TRBV12-4 to TRBJ2-1; 9 bases are shared with TRBD1. V lost 3 bases, J lost 8 bases, and 11 bases stayed unmatched. This CDR3 contains 16 residues. CDR3: CASSLRWGTGSHEQFF. CDR3 coding DNA: TGTGCCAGCAGTTTGAGGTGGGGGACAGGGAGCCATGAGCAGTTCTTC.

This clonotype was observed a few times. The V gene is TRBV7-9, the J gene TRBJ1-1; D not certain. This CDR3 region has 15 residues. V lost 1 base to trimming and J lost 1 base, with 10 bases between them. Germline V gene lookup returns CDR1 SEHNR and CDR2 FQNEAQ (reference sequence). The DNA of the CDR3 is TGTGCCAGCAGCTTAGTGTCCCAGAAGAACACTGAAGCTTTCTTT. Protein: CASSLVSQKNTEAFF.